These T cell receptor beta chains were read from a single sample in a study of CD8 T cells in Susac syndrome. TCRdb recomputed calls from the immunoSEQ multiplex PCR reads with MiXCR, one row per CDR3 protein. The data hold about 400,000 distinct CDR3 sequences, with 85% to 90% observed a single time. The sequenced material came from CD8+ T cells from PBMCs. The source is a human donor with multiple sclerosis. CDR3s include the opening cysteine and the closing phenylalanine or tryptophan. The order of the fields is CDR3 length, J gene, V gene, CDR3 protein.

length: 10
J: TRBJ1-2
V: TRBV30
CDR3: CATANYGYTF

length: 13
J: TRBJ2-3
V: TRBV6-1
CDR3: CASSDGDPDTQYF

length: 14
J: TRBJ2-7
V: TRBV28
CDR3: CASSLSGTIHEQYF

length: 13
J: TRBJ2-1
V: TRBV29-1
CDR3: CSVETSGYNEQFF

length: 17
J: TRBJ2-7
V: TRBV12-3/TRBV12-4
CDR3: CASSGTSGRAGLYEQYF

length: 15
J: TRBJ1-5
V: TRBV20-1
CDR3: CSARRDREWDQPQHF

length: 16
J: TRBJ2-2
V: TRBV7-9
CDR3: CASRAGTGGNTGELFF

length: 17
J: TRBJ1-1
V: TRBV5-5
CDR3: CASSHHDRETLNTEAFF

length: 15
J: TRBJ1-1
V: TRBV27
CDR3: CASGPIEDGKGEAFF

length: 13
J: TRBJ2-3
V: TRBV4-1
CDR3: CASSGGGGDTQYF

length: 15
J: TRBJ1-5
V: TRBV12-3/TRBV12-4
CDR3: CASSLEGHWNQPQHF

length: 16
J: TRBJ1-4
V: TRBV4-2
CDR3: CASSQVYRRKDEKLFF

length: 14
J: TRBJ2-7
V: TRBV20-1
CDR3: CSAISGDNPFEQYF

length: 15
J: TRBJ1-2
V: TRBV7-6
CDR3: CASSPWDAANYGYTF

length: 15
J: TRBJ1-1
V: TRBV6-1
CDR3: CASSPRQRSNTEAFF

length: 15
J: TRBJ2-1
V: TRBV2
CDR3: CASGTMRGVHNEQFF

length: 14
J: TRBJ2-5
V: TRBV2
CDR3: CASSESLAEETQYF

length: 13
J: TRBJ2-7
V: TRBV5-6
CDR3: CASSPSRGYEQYF

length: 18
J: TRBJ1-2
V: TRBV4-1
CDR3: CASSQDTGQGRTNYGYTF

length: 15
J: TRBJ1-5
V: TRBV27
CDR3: CASSLYRAPRQPQHF

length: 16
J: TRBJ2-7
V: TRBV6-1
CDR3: CASSPSSGSFPYEQYF

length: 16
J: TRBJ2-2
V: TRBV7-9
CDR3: CASSFPQGAQAGELFF

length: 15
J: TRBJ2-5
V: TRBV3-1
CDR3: CASSLPGGRTETQYF

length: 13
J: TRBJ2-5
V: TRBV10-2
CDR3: CASSGEYQETQYF

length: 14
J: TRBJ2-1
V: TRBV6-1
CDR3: CASNGLAPHNEQFF

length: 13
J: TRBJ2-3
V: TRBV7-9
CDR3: CASSLATGDTQYF

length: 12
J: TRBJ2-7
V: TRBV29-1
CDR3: CSGRDRGYEQYF

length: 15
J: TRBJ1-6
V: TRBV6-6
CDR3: CASSYSRANNSPLHF

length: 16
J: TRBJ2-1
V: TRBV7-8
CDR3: CASSPVAAELYNEQFF

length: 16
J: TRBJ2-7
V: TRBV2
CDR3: CASSDRPGTPNYEQYF

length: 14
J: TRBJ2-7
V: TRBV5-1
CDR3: CASSRTSGVYEQYF

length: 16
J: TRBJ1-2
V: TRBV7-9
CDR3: CASSLVGQGIGYGYTF

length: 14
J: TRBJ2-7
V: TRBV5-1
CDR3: CASSFGTGLDEQYF